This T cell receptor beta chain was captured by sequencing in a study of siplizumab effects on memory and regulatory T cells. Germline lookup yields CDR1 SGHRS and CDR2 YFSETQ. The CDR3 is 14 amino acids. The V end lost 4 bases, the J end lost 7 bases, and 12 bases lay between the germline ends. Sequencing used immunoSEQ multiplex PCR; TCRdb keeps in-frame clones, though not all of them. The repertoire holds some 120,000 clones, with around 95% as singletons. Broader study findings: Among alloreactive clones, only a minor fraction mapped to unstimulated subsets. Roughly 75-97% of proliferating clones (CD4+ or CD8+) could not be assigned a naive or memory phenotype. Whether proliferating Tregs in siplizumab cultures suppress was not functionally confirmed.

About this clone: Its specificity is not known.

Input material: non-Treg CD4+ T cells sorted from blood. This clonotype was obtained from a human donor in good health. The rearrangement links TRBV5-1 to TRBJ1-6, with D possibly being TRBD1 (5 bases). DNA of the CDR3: TGCGCCAGCAGCCCAGGGAGATTGAATTCACCCCTCCACTTT. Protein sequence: CASSPGRLNSPLHF.